Shown below are 6 T cell receptor beta chains from a single sample sequenced in a study of graft-versus-host responses after intestinal transplantation. No antigen has been assigned to these receptors. The assay was immunoSEQ multiplex PCR, and TCRdb's table has in-frame clones only and misses some. The sample carries around 90,000 clones, approximately 92% recorded once. Sample: unstimulated CD8+ T cells sorted from spleen or lymph node cells, taken before transplant. All receptors come from a human donor who was the organ donor for an intestinal transplant.

The V and J genes are TRBV4-3 and TRBJ2-1, with 10 bases aligning to TRBD2. CDR1 is LGHNA, CDR2 YSLEER, per germline. V was clipped by 1 base and J by 8 bases; unmatched bases: 17. The CDR3 sequence is 19 residues long. Here the CDR3 reads CASSQGLTSGRGTGDEQFF. CDR3 coding DNA: TGCGCCAGCAGCCAAGGTTTGACTAGCGGGCGGGGGACCGGCGATGAGCAGTTCTTC.

This clone was found once. The V call is TRBV5-4, the J call TRBJ2-4; TRBD2 agrees at 14 bases. This CDR3 is 17 amino acids long. CDR1 and CDR2 from the germline V gene are SGHNT and YYREEE (reference sequence). V lost 0 bases and J lost 5; bases outside the gene matches: 4. The CDR3 nucleotides read TGTGCCAGCAGCTTGGAGGGACTAGCGGGGGCCGAAAACATTCAGTACTTC. As protein: CASSLEGLAGAENIQYF.

This chain joins TRBV27 and TRBJ2-7; TRBD1 agrees at 8 bases. CDR3 length: 13 residues. Germline-derived CDR1 and CDR2 are MNHEY and SMNVEV (reference sequence). J was trimmed by 2 bases and V by 5 bases; bases with no gene match: 2. CDR3 in DNA: TGTGCCAGCAGTGGGACAGGAGCCTACGAGCAGTACTTC. Protein product: CASSGTGAYEQYF.

The chain joins TRBV11-3 to TRBJ2-3, with D perhaps matching TRBD2 (5 bases). V lost 1 base and J 0 bases, leaving 5 bases between the germline ends. CDR1 and CDR2 (germline): SGHNT, YENEEA. There are 14 residues in the CDR3. The CDR3 spells CASSLAGSTDTQYF. The CDR3 DNA sequence: TGTGCCAGCAGCTTAGCGGGGAGCACAGATACGCAGTATTTT.

V gene TRBV9 combines with J gene TRBJ1-2, with TRBD1 matching over 9 bases. Germline V CDR1 and CDR2: SGDLS, YYNGEE. The junction had 1 base not matched to a gene; V was cut back by 0 bases and J by 7 bases. CDR3 length: 13 amino acids. CDR3 in amino acids: CASSVGDRVGYTF. For the CDR3, the DNA is TGTGCCAGCAGCGTAGGGGACAGGGTTGGCTACACCTTC. Based on the CDR3 plus reference TRBV9 and TRBJ1-2, the full variable domain is DSGVTQTPKHLITATGQRVTLRCSPRSGDLSVYWYQQSLDQGLQFLIQYYNGEERAKGNILERFSAQQFPDLHSELNLSSLELGDSALYFCASSVGDRVGYTFGSGTRLTVV.

The chain is built from TRBV7-9 and TRBJ2-5, with D perhaps matching TRBD1 (6 bases). CDR1 is SEHNR and CDR2 is FQNEAQ in the germline V gene (reference sequence). V was pared by 5 bases and J by 1 base, with 8 bases between. CDR3 length: 13 residues. The CDR3 DNA follows: TGTGCCAGCAGCATGGACAGCCAAGAGACCCAGTACTTC. This translates into CASSMDSQETQYF.